This T cell receptor beta chain came from a study of T-cell reconstitution after alpha-beta-depleted transplantation in children. In the case of this clonotype: Its antigen is unidentified.

This CDR3 is 18 amino acids long. V shed 1 base, J shed 5 bases, and the junction held 13 bases outside the gene matches. Germline values: CDR1 MGHRA, CDR2 YSYEKL. Findings and limits, study-wide: At day 60, the high TCRbeta diversity found in some patients originated from recipient T cells and thymic progenitors that had survived. T-cell counts and diversity were attributed mostly to newly produced T cells one year after transplant.

Construction of the TCRbeta library involved unique molecular identifiers. MiXCR was run by TCRdb on the PCR reads, yielding one entry per CDR3 protein. The sample yields roughly 420,000 distinct CDR3 sequences, roughly 16% seen once. The clonotype comes from a boy less than two years old who had a stem cell transplant for Wiskott-Aldrich syndrome, so the T cells may come from the graft donor. Here the sequenced sample was PBMCs, mostly from graft donor cells, taken 360 days after TCRalphabeta/CD19-depleted stem cell transplant. The rearrangement joins TRBV4-1 to TRBJ2-7, with 11 positions matching TRBD1. CDR3 sequence reads: CASSQVLRGQGGNHEQYF. CDR3 DNA sequence: TGCGCCAGCAGCCAAGTCCTCAGGGGACAGGGGGGGAACCACGAGCAGTACTTC.